Presented here are 24 T cell receptor beta chains from one specimen sequenced in a study of a mutant IDH1 vaccine in newly diagnosed glioma. Described time point: baseline, week 1 (first vaccination visit). The treatment is: pre-vaccination baseline after standard-of-care therapy. Clones were read by immunoSEQ multiplex PCR, and TCRdb kept only the in-frame ones, dropping some. The sample holds roughly 50,000 clones, about 82% seen once. Sequencing used PBMCs, obtained from a glioma patient treated with radiotherapy, temozolomide or both. All receptors come from a young man with glioma.

This clone was picked up a small number of times. CDR3 sequence reads: CASSYSGRTEAFF. CDR3 nucleotides: TGTGCCAGCAGTTACTCAGGGCGGACTGAAGCTTTCTTT. The rearrangement uses TRBV6-5 and TRBJ1-1, with D unclear. CDR1 is MNHEY and CDR2 is SVGAGI in the germline V gene. The CDR3 spans 13 residues. Trimming took off 0 bases at V and 5 bases at J, with 7 bases between the two ends.

The V call is TRBV5-1, the J call TRBJ2-7; D perhaps matches TRBD1 (5 bases). Looked up from germline, CDR1 is SGHRS and CDR2 is YFSETQ. Trimming stripped 4 bases from V and 3 bases from J, with 11 bases between. The CDR3 totals 13 residues. CDR3 bases: TGCGCCAGCAGCGAGGACACCAACTACGAGCAGTACTTC. Protein: CASSEDTNYEQYF.

This clone was seen more than once but under ten times. V and J are TRBV7-9 and TRBJ2-7; 11 bases agree with TRBD2. This CDR3 has 16 residues. Germline V gives CDR1 SEHNR, CDR2 FQNEAQ (reference sequence). The V and J ends lost 5 bases and 2 bases, in that order; junction bases with no gene match: 8. The CDR3 DNA is TGTGCCAGCAGCCCAACTAGCGGGAGACGGACCTACGAGCAGTACTTC. The encoded protein is CASSPTSGRRTYEQYF.

This clone was found a few times. The chain has TRBV19 and TRBJ2-7; D may be TRBD1 (5 bases). V was trimmed by 3 bases and J by 2 bases, leaving 8 bases between them. Germline CDR1 is LNHDA and CDR2 is SQIVND (reference sequence). CDR3 size: 13 residues. The CDR3 reads CASSIGHPYEQYF. The CDR3, as DNA: TGTGCCAGTAGTATTGGACACCCCTACGAGCAGTACTTC.

J is TRBJ1-5 and V is TRBV9; 7 nucleotides align to TRBD1. CDR3 size: 15 residues. J lost 5 bases, V lost 4 bases, and 9 bases had no gene match. Germline CDR1 and CDR2: SGDLS and YYNGEE. The CDR3 region has the DNA TGTGCCAGCAGCACCTCTGACAGGGAACATCAGCCCCAGCATTTT. It codes for CASSTSDREHQPQHF.

In this sample, this clone turned up a few times. The rearrangement joins TRBV27 to TRBJ1-2; the match to TRBD1 covers 8 bases. V lost 6 bases to trimming and J lost 3 bases; unmatched junction nucleotides: 6. The germline gives CDR1 MNHEY, CDR2 SMNVEV (reference sequence). The CDR3 loop spans 14 amino acids. The CDR3: CASRSRTGYYGYTF. In DNA, the CDR3 is TGTGCCAGCAGATCTCGGACAGGGTACTATGGCTACACCTTC.

This chain links TRBV10-3 with TRBJ2-7; 12 bases line up with TRBD2. There are 14 residues in the CDR3. Per the germline V gene, CDR1 is ENHRY and CDR2 is SYGVKD. V lost 5 bases and J lost 4; bases outside the gene matches: 3. CDR3 nucleotides: TGTGCCATCAGTACGACTAGCGGGAGTTACGAGCAGTACTTC. It is translated as CAISTTSGSYEQYF.

The V call is TRBV19, the J call TRBJ1-2; TRBD1 is a possible D gene (6 bases). The V end was cut by 3 bases, the J end by 0 bases, with 17 bases between. The length of the CDR3 is 17 residues. Per germline, CDR1 LNHDA and CDR2 SQIVND (reference sequence). CDR3 in amino acids: CASSISAFRDTNYGYTF. The DNA of the CDR3 is TGTGCCAGTAGTATTAGTGCTTTCAGGGACACTAACTATGGCTACACCTTC.

This sequence joins TRBV5-4 and TRBJ1-5; 8 nucleotides match TRBD1. The CDR3 has 15 amino acids. In germline, CDR1 is SGHNT, CDR2 YYREEE (reference sequence). V lost 0 bases to trimming and J lost 4 bases; unmatched junction nucleotides: 3. Here the CDR3 reads CASSLGRGQNQPQHF. In DNA form, the CDR3 reads TGTGCCAGCAGCTTGGGCAGGGGGCAGAATCAGCCCCAGCATTTT. The whole variable domain, filled in from reference TRBV5-4 and TRBJ1-5, reads ETGVTQSPTHLIKTRGQQVTLRCSSQSGHNTVSWYQQALGQGPQFIFQYYREEENGRGNFPPRFSGLQFPNYSSELNVNALELDDSALYLCASSLGRGQNQPQHFGDGTRLSIL.

The chain couples TRBV27 to TRBJ1-5; D gene unclear. Trimming shortened V by 6 bases and J by 13 bases, and 10 bases separated the two germline ends. Germline CDR1 is MNHEY and CDR2 is SMNVEV (reference sequence). CDR3 length: 10 residues. CDR3 nucleotide sequence: TGTGCCAGCAGACTAGGTTTGCAGCATTTT. Its translation: CASRLGLQHF.

The J gene is TRBJ1-1, the V gene TRBV18; D gene uncertain. V was pared by 5 bases and J by 4 bases, with 11 bases between. The germline V gene has CDR1 KGHSH and CDR2 LQKENI. The CDR3 spans 13 residues. CDR3 region: CASSILEVTEAFF. CDR3 nucleotides: TGTGCCAGCTCAATTTTGGAAGTCACTGAAGCTTTCTTT.

The V and J genes are TRBV4-3 and TRBJ2-7, with 7 nucleotides matching TRBD1. This CDR3 has 15 amino acids. Looked up from germline, CDR1 is LGHNA and CDR2 is YSLEER. J lost 5 bases, V lost 0 bases, and 7 bases had no gene match. CDR3 amino acids: CASSQDRGFGNEQYF. DNA of the CDR3: TGCGCCAGCAGCCAAGACAGGGGGTTCGGGAACGAGCAGTACTTC.

This clone was observed a single time. The chain combines TRBV7-9 with TRBJ1-2, with 9 bases matching TRBD1. The CDR3 runs 14 residues. Germline trimming cut 1 base from V and 6 bases from J; bases unmatched to any gene: 3. Germline V gives CDR1 SEHNR, CDR2 FQNEAQ (reference sequence). The CDR3 loop is CASSLEGQGHGYTF. CDR3 sequence (DNA): TGTGCCAGCAGCTTAGAGGGACAGGGCCATGGCTACACCTTC.

The rearrangement joins TRBV19 to TRBJ1-1; D uncertain. CDR3 size: 15 residues. V lost 4 bases and J lost 1, with 13 bases in between. Germline V gives CDR1 LNHDA, CDR2 SQIVND (reference sequence). CDR3 nucleotide sequence: TGTGCCAGTAGTACCCTTTGGAGGGCGAACACTGAAGCTTTCTTT. This codes for CASSTLWRANTEAFF. The entire variable domain, with the rest obtained from reference TRBV19 and TRBJ1-1, is as follows: DGGITQSPKYLFRKEGQNVTLSCEQNLNHDAMYWYRQDPGQGLRLIYYSQIVNDFQKGDIAEGYSVSREKKESFPLTVTSAQKNPTAFYLCASSTLWRANTEAFFGQGTRLTVV.

This clone ranks as medium-sized. V is TRBV5-6 and J is TRBJ2-7; 7 bases line up with TRBD2. The germline gives CDR1 SGHDT, CDR2 YYEEEE. There are 14 residues in the CDR3. V gave up 0 bases and J gave up 3 bases; unmatched junction bases: 3. Here the CDR3 reads CASSLALAVYEQYF. The DNA of the CDR3 is TGTGCCAGCAGCTTGGCTCTAGCGGTCTACGAGCAGTACTTC. Full variable domain (remainder filled in from reference TRBV5-6 and TRBJ2-7): DAGVTQSPTHLIKTRGQQVTLRCSPKSGHDTVSWYQQALGQGPQFIFQYYEEEERQRGNFPDRFSGHQFPNYSSELNVNALLLGDSALYLCASSLALAVYEQYFGPGTRLTVT.

V usage is TRBV30 and J usage is TRBJ1-4; unclear D gene. The CDR3 consists of 13 residues. Trimming stripped 7 bases from V and 0 bases from J, with 9 bases between. Germline CDR1 and CDR2: GTSNPN and SVGIG (reference sequence). The CDR3: CASSRSTNEKLFF. DNA of the CDR3: TGTGCCTCCAGCCGGTCAACTAATGAAAAACTGTTTTTT.

The J gene is TRBJ1-1, the V gene TRBV6-1, with TRBD1 as a possible D gene (6 bases). This CDR3 contains 13 residues. Germline V CDR1 and CDR2: MNHNS, SASEGT. The V end lost 3 bases, the J end lost 3 bases, and 8 bases lay between the germline ends. This CDR3 is CASSEQGHTEAFF. As DNA, the CDR3 is TGTGCCAGCAGTGAGCAGGGGCACACTGAAGCTTTCTTT.

This chain uses TRBV20-1 with TRBJ1-2; no definite D call. This CDR3 contains 11 residues. Germline-derived CDR1 and CDR2 are DFQATT and SNEGSKA (reference sequence). The V and J ends lost 1 base and 12 bases respectively, with 12 bases between them. The CDR3 protein is CSARVWSRDTF. The CDR3 nucleotides are TGCAGTGCTAGAGTGTGGAGCCGGGACACCTTC.

The chain recombines TRBV27 with TRBJ2-3; the D gene could be TRBD1 or TRBD2 (5 bases each). The V gene's germline CDR1 is MNHEY and CDR2 SMNVEV (reference sequence). V shed 6 bases and J shed 0 bases, with 13 bases lying between them. The CDR3 has 15 amino acids. The CDR3 is CASRLGTDSTDTQYF. The DNA of the CDR3 is TGTGCCAGCAGACTCGGGACGGACAGCACAGATACGCAGTATTTT.

V is TRBV9 and J is TRBJ2-2, with 8 bases lining up with TRBD2. Trimming removed 6 bases from V and 6 bases from J; junction bases left unmatched: 13. The CDR3 length is 16 residues. Germline CDR1 reads SGDLS; CDR2 reads YYNGEE. The CDR3 sequence is CASTQSAGGPPGELFF. DNA for the CDR3: TGTGCCAGCACCCAATCGGCGGGAGGCCCCCCCGGGGAGCTGTTTTTT.

The CDR3 is CASSLGDRNTGELFF. The CDR3 region has the DNA TGCGCCAGCAGCTTGGGGGACAGGAACACCGGGGAGCTGTTTTTT. The genes are TRBV5-1 and TRBJ2-2, with 7 positions matching TRBD1. J gave up 1 base and V 0 bases, and 0 bases lay outside the gene matches. Germline lookup yields CDR1 SGHRS and CDR2 YFSETQ. CDR3 size: 15 residues.

This clone was counted a single time. The V call is TRBV6-6, the J call TRBJ1-2, with TRBD1 identical over 8 bases. The J segment lost 4 bases and the V segment lost 1 base, leaving 5 bases of the junction unmatched. Germline CDR1 is MNHNY and CDR2 is SVGAGI (reference sequence). The CDR3 has 15 amino acids. CDR3 region: CASSYLRTGSYGYTF. CDR3 sequence (DNA): TGTGCCAGCAGTTACTTACGGACAGGGAGCTATGGCTACACCTTC.

CDR3 protein: CAWNRDRLEETQYF. CDR3 in DNA: TGTGCCTGGAACCGGGACAGACTCGAAGAGACCCAGTACTTC. This chain links TRBV30 with TRBJ2-5; 7 nucleotides agree with TRBD1. The ends lost 4 bases at V and 3 bases at J; junction bases unmatched: 8. The germline V gene encodes CDR1 GTSNPN and CDR2 SVGIG (reference sequence). The CDR3 has 14 residues.

This clone was observed once. The V call is TRBV7-2, the J call TRBJ2-2; D ambiguous. This CDR3 has 14 residues. CDR1 and CDR2 from the germline V gene are SGHTA and FQGNSA. V lost 2 bases, J lost 10 bases, and 14 bases lay in between. The CDR3 loop reads CASSLTSTPLELFF. CDR3 bases: TGTGCCAGCAGCTTAACCTCCACCCCCTTGGAGCTGTTTTTT. Based on the CDR3 plus reference TRBV7-2 and TRBJ2-2, the full variable domain is GAGVSQSPSNKVTEKGKDVELRCDPISGHTALYWYRQSLGQGLEFLIYFQGNSAPDKSGLPSDRFSAERTGGSVSTLTIQRTQQEDSAVYLCASSLTSTPLELFFGEGSRLTVL.